This is a list of T cell receptor beta chains from one sample in a study of T-cell memory formation after mild COVID-19. TCRdb called the 5' RACE reads again in MiXCR, with one record for every CDR3 protein. The repertoire has roughly 400,000 distinct CDR3 sequences, approximately 24% of them found once; the top ten carry around 8.7%. The material sequenced was PBMCs or a T cell subset sorted from them (not recorded which). These receptors all stem from an adult woman who had mild COVID-19 (a few samples of this study predate the infection). Cell type and time point are not known. The conserved cysteine and the conserved F or W are not part of the CDR3 here. Each record gives: J gene, V gene, clone size, CDR3 protein. Only part of the rows carry a size: once, few, many, or a class if the clone is expanded.

>TRBJ2-1|TRBV20-1|-
SARVGGPEQF
>TRBJ2-7|TRBV15|-
ATSRGWGNYEQY
>TRBJ1-1|TRBV7-6|few
ASSPGYDTEAF
>TRBJ1-5|TRBV5-4|-
ASSLDGTDRH
>TRBJ1-1|TRBV12-3/TRBV12-4|-
ASSLRRVGNTEAF
>TRBJ1-2|TRBV12-5|few
ASGRSGQGVYGYT
>TRBJ2-1|TRBV7-6|many
ASSISNEQF
>TRBJ2-7|TRBV4-1|-
ASSQGPFQRGGYEQY
>TRBJ2-7|TRBV12-3/TRBV12-4|few
ASSFDAPYEQY
>TRBJ1-2|TRBV24-1|-
ATSEGGRDYGYT
>TRBJ2-1|TRBV6-1|few
ASSERGGLKF
>TRBJ1-1|TRBV15|-
ATSRDTPDEAF
>TRBJ2-7|TRBV29-1|few
SVEVAGVSYEQY
>TRBJ2-1|TRBV24-1|-
ATSDYPAGDKPF
>TRBJ1-1|TRBV6-5|few
ASRDRVTRDTEAF
>TRBJ2-5|TRBV7-2|-
ASSLGSGGTQY
>TRBJ2-2|TRBV5-1|few
ASSLVTGLNTGELF
>TRBJ1-2|TRBV25-1|-
ASSTIPDRGEGYT
>TRBJ1-1|TRBV15|-
AATQGVDTEAF
>TRBJ1-1|TRBV6-5|-
ASSNGDTGNTEAF
>TRBJ1-5|TRBV20-1|-
SATRQGSPLGGNQPQH
>TRBJ2-3|TRBV4-1|-
ASSRTASTDTQY
>TRBJ2-7|TRBV7-8|few
ASSLLGTDVSYEQY
>TRBJ1-5|TRBV20-1|few
SANRGAGNQPQH
>TRBJ1-1|TRBV18|few
ASSQSLQEAF
>TRBJ2-5|TRBV7-2|-
ASSFGGAGETQY
>TRBJ2-1|TRBV7-9|many
ASSLEVAPRSDEQF
>TRBJ2-3|TRBV7-9|-
ASSPTSGGPGDTQY
>TRBJ2-2|TRBV19|few
ASARAGTGGTGELF
>TRBJ2-1|TRBV9|few
ASRPPGLDRDEQF
>TRBJ1-1|TRBV3-1|few
ASSTRGKMNTEAF
>TRBJ2-7|TRBV4-1|-
ASSQTRLAGNYEQY
>TRBJ1-1|TRBV12-3/TRBV12-4|many
ASSPRMNTEAF
>TRBJ2-7|TRBV5-1|few
ASSRSQGDYEQY
>TRBJ2-1|TRBV24-1|few
ATSDWGNEQF
>TRBJ2-5|TRBV7-9|few
ASERGHETQY
>TRBJ2-1|TRBV12-3/TRBV12-4|-
ASSLGRRSSYNEQF
>TRBJ2-5|TRBV7-4|few
ASSLAFQETQY
>TRBJ1-1|TRBV6-2/TRBV6-3|-
ASRHPLRANTEAF
>TRBJ2-3|TRBV7-3|-
ASSPGTSGGAVDTQY
>TRBJ2-7|TRBV29-1|-
SVRTSGYYEQY
>TRBJ2-2|TRBV12-3/TRBV12-4|-
ASSSQTGRTGELF
>TRBJ2-7|TRBV15|-
ATSIDRGPYEQY
>TRBJ2-3|TRBV4-1|-
ASSHGGRTDTQY
>TRBJ2-7|TRBV6-6|few
ASSSLAGAYEQY
>TRBJ2-1|TRBV4-2|-
ASSQDRSGEYNEQF
>TRBJ1-1|TRBV12-3/TRBV12-4|once
ASSLGEWTEAF
>TRBJ2-7|TRBV7-2|-
ASSAGVRYEQY